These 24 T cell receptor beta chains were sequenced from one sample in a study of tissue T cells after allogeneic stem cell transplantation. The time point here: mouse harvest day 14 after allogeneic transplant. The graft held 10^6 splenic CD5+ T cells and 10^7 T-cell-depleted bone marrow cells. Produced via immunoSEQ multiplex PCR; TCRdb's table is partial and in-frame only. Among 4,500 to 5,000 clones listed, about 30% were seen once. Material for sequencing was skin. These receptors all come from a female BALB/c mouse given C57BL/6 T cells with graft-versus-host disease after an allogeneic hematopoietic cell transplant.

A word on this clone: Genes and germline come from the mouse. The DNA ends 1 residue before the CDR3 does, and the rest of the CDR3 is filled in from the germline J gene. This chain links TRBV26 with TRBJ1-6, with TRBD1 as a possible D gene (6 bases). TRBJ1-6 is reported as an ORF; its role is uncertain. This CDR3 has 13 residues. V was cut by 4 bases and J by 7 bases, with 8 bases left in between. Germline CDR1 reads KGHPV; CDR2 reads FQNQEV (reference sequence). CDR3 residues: CASSPGQNSPLYF. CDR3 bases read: TGTGCCAGCAGTCCGGGACAAAATTCGCCCCTCTAC.

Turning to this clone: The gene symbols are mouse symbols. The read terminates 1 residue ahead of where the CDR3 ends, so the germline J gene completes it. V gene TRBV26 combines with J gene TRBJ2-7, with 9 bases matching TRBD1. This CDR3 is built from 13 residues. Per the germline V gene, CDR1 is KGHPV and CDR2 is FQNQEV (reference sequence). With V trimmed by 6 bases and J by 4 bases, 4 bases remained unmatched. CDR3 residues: CASSAGTGYEQYF. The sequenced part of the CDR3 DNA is TGTGCCAGCAGCGCCGGGACAGGGTATGAACAGTAC.

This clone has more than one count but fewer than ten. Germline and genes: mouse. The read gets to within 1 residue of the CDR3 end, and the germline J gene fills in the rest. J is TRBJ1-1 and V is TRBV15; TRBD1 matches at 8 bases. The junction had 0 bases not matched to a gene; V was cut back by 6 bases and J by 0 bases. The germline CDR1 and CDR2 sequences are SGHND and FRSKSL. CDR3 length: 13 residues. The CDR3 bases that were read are TGTGCCAGCAGGGGACAGGCAAACACAGAAGTCTTC. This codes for CASRGQANTEVF. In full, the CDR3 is CASRGQANTEVFF.

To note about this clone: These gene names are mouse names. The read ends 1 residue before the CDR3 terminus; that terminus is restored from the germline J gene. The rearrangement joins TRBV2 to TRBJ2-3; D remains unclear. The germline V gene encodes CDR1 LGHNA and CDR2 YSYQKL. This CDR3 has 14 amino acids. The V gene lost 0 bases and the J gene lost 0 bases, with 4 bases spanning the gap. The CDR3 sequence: CASSQEISAETLYF. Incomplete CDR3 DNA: TGTGCCAGCAGCCAAGAGATTAGTGCAGAAACGCTGTAT.

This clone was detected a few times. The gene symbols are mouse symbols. CDR3 protein: CASSLHRGAEQFF. CDR3 DNA, as far as it was read: TGTGCCAGCAGTCTGCACAGGGGGGCTGAGCAGTTC. The chain employs TRBV26 and TRBJ2-1, with 8 bases aligning to TRBD1. From the germline J gene comes the end of the CDR3, since the read stops 1 residue before it. Trimming removed 2 bases from V and 7 bases from J; junction bases left unmatched: 1. Germline V gene sequence: CDR1 KGHPV, CDR2 FQNQEV (reference sequence). This CDR3 has 13 amino acids.

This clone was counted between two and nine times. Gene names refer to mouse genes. The CDR3 sequence is CASSTRLGRSYEQYF. CDR3 DNA, as far as it was read: TGTGCCAGCAGTACCCGACTGGGCCGATCCTATGAACAGTAC. V gene TRBV13-3 combines with J gene TRBJ2-7, with 7 bases identical to TRBD2. The read comes to an end 1 residue before the CDR3 does, leaving the germline J gene to fill in the end. CDR1 NNHDY and CDR2 SYVADS come from the germline V gene. V dropped 4 bases and J dropped 1; count of bases not matched to a gene: 8. This CDR3 is 15 amino acids long.

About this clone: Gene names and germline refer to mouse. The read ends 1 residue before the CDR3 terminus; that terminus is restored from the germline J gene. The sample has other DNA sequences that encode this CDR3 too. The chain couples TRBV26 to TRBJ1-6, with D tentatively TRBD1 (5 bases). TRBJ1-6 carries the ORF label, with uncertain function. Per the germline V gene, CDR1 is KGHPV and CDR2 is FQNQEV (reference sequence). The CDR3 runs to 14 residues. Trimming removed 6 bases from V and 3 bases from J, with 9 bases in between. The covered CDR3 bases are TGTGCCAGCAGCCCCGACAGCTATAATTCGCCCCTCTAC. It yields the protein CASSPDSYNSPLY. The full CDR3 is CASSPDSYNSPLYF.

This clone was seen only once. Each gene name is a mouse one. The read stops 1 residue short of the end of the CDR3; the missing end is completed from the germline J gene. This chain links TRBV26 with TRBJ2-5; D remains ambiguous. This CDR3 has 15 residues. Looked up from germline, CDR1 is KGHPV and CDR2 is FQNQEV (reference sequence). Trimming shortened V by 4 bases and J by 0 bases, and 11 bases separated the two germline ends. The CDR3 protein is CASSPRTYNQDTQYF. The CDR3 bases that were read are TGTGCCAGCAGTCCCAGGACCTATAACCAAGACACCCAGTAC.

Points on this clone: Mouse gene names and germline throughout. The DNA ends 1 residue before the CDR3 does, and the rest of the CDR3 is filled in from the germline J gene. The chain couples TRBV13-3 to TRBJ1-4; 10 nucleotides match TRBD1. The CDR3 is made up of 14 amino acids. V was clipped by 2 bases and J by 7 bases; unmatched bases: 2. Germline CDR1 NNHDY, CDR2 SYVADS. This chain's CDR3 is CASSEGTGVERLFF. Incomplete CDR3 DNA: TGTGCCAGCAGTGAGGGGACAGGGGTCGAAAGATTATTT. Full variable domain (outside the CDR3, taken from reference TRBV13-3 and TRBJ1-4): EAAVTQSPRSKVAVTGGKVTLSCHQTNNHDYMYWYRQDTGHGLRLIHYSYVADSTEKGDIPDGYKASRPSQENFSLILELASLSQTAVYFCASSEGTGVERLFFGHGTKLSVL.

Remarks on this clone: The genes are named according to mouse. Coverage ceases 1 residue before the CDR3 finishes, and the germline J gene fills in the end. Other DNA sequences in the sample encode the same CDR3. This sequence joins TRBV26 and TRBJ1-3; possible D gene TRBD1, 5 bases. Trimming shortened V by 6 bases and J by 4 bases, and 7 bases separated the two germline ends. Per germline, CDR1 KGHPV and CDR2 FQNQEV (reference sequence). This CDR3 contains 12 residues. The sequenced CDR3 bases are TGTGCCAGCAGCCGGACAGGAAATACGCTCTAT. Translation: CASSRTGNTLY. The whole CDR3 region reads CASSRTGNTLYF. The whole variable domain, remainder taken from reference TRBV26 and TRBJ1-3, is NSKVIQTPRYLVKGQGQKAKMRCIPEKGHPVVFWYQQNKNNEFKFLINFQNQEVLQQIDMTEKRFSAECPSNSPCSLEIQSSEAGDSALYLCASSRTGNTLYFGEGSRLIVV.

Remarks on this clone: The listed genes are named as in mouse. The CDR3 bases that were read are TGTGCCAGCAGTCTGGGGGGGGACACAGAAGTCTTC. Its protein is CASSLGGDTEVF. The whole CDR3 is CASSLGGDTEVFF. The chain employs TRBV26 and TRBJ1-1; perhaps TRBD1 as D (5 bases). The DNA ends 1 residue before the CDR3 does, and the rest of the CDR3 is filled in from the germline J gene. The CDR3 is 13 amino acids. CDR1 and CDR2 from the germline V gene are KGHPV and FQNQEV (reference sequence). The germline V and J ends were trimmed by 2 bases and 3 bases, with 7 bases remaining between them.

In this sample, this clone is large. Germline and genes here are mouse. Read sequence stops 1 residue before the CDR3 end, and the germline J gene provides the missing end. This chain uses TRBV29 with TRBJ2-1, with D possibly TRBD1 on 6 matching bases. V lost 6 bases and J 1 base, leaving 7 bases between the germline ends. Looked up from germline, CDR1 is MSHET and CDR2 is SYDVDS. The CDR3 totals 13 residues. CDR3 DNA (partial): TGTGCTAGCAGCGGACAGAACTATGCTGAGCAGTTC. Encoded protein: CASSGQNYAEQF. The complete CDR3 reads CASSGQNYAEQFF.

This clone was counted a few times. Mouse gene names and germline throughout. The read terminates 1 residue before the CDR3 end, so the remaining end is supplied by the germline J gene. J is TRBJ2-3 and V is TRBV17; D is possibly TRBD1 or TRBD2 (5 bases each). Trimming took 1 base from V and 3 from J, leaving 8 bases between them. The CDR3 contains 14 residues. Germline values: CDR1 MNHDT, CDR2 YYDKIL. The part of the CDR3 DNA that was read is TGTGCTAGCAGTAGAGGGGGACGAGCAGAAACGCTGTAT. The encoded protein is CASSRGGRAETLY. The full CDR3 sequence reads CASSRGGRAETLYF.

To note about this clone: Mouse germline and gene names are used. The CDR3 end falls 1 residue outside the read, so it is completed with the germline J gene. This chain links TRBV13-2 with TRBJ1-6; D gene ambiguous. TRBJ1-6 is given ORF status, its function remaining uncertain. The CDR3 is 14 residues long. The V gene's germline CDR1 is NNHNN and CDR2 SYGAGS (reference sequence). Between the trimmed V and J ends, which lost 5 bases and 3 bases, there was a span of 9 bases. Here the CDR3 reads CASGRQIYNSPLYF. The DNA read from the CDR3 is TGTGCCAGCGGGCGACAAATCTATAATTCGCCCCTCTAC.

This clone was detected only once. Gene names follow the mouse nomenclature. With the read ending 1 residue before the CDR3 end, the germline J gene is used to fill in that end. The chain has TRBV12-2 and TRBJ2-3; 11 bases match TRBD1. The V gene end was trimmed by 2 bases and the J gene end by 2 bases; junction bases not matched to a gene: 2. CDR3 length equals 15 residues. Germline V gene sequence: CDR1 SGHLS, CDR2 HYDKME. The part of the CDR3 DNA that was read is TGTGCCAGCTCTCCGGGACAGGGGGTTGCAGAAACGCTGTAT. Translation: CASSPGQGVAETLY. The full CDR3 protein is CASSPGQGVAETLYF.

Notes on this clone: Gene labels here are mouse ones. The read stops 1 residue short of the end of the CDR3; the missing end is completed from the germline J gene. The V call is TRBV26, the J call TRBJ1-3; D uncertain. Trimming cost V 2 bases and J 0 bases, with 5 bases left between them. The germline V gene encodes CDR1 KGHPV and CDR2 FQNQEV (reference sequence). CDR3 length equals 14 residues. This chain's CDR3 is CASSLVGSGNTLYF. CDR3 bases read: TGTGCCAGCAGTCTGGTAGGTTCTGGAAATACGCTCTAT.

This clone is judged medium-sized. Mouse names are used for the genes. The CDR3 here is CASQQGDTEVFF. The CDR3 bases that were read are TGTGCCAGCCAACAGGGTGACACAGAAGTCTTC. The rearrangement joins TRBV13-3 to TRBJ1-1, with D possibly matching TRBD1 (6 bases). With the read ending 1 residue before the CDR3 end, the germline J gene is used to fill in that end. CDR1 is NNHDY and CDR2 is SYVADS in the germline V gene. This CDR3 has 12 amino acids. Trimming pared 7 bases from V and 3 bases from J, leaving 10 bases between.

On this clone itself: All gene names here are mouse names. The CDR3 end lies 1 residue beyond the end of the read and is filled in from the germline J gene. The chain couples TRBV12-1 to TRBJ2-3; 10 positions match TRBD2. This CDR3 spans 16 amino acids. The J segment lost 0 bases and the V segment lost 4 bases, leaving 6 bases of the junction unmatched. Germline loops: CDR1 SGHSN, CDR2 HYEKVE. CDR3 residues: CASSLGLGFSAETLYF. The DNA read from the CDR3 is TGTGCCAGCTCGCTGGGACTGGGGTTTAGTGCAGAAACGCTGTAT.

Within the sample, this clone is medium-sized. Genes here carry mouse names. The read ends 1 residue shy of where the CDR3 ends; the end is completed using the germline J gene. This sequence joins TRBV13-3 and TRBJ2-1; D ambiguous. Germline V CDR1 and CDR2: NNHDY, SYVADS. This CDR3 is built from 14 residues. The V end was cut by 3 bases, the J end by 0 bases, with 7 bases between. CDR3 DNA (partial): TGTGCCAGCAGTGGGGTCACTAACTATGCTGAGCAGTTC. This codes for CASSGVTNYAEQF. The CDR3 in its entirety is CASSGVTNYAEQFF.

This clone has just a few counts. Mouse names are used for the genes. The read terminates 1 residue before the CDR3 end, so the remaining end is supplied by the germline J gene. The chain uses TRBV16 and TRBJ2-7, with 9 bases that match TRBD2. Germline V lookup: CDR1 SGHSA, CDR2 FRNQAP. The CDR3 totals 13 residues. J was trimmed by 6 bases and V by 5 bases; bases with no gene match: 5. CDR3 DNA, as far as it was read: TGTGCAAGCAGCGCCACTGGGGGGCTTGAACAGTAC. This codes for CASSATGGLEQY. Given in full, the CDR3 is CASSATGGLEQYF.

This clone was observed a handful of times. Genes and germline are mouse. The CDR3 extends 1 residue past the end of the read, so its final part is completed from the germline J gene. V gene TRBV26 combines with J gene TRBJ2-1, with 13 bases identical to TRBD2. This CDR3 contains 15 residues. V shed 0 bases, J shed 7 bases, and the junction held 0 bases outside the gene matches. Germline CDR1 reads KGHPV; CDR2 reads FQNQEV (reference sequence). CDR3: CASSLSGLGGAEQFF. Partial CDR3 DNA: TGTGCCAGCAGTCTGTCGGGACTGGGGGGGGCTGAGCAGTTC.

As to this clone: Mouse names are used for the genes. CDR3 bases read: TGTGCCAGCAGTCGCGGGAATTCTGGAAATACGCTCTAT. It is translated as CASSRGNSGNTLY. The whole CDR3 protein reads CASSRGNSGNTLYF. The rearrangement links TRBV26 to TRBJ1-3; D is uncertain. The read falls 1 residue short of the CDR3 end, and the missing part is taken from the germline J gene. V lost 4 bases to trimming and J lost 0 bases, with 7 bases between them. Germline V gene data show CDR1 as KGHPV and CDR2 as FQNQEV (reference sequence). The CDR3 consists of 14 residues.

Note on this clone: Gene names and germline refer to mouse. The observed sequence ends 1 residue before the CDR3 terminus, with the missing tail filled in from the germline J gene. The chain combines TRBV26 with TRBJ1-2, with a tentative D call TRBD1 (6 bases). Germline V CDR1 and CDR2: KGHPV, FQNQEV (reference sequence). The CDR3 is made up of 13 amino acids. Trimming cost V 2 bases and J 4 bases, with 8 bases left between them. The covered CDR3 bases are TGTGCCAGCAGTCTGGAGACAGGCTCCGACTACACC. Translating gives CASSLETGSDYT. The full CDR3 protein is CASSLETGSDYTF.

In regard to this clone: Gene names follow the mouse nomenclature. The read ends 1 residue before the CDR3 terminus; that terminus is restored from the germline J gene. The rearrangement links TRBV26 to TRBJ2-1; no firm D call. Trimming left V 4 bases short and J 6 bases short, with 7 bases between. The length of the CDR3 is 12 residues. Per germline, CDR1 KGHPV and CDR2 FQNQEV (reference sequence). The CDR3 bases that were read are TGTGCCAGCAGTCCCAGGATTGCTGAGCAGTTC. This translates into CASSPRIAEQF. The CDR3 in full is CASSPRIAEQFF.